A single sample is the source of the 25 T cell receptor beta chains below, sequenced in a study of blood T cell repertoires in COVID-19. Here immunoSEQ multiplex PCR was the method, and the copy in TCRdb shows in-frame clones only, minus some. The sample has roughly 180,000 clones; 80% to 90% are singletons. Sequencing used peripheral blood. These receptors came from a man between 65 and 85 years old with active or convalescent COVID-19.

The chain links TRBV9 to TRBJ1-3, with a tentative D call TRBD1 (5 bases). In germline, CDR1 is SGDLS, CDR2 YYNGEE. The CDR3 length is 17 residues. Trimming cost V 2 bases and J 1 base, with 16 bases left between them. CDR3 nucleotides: TGTGCCAGCAGCGTGGGACGGGGGATTCCATCTGGAAACACCATATATTTT. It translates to CASSVGRGIPSGNTIYF.

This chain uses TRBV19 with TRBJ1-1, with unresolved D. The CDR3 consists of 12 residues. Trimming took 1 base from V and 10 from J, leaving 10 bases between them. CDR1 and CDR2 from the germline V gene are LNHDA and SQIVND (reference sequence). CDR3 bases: TGTGCCAGTAGTATAGTCGGGGTTGGAGCTTTCTTT. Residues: CASSIVGVGAFF.

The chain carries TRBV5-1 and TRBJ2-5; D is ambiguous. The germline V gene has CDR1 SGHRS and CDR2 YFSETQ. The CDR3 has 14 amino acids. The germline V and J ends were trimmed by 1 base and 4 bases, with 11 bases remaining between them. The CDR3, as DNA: TGCGCCAGCAGCTTGTCCCTTAGGAGAGAGACCCAGTACTTC. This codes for CASSLSLRRETQYF.

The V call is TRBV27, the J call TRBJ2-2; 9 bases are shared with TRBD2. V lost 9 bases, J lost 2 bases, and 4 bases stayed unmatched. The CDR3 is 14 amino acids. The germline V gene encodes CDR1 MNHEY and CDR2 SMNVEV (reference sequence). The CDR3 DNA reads TGTGCCAGTTCCGGGACTAGCAACACCGGGGAGCTGTTTTTT. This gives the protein CASSGTSNTGELFF.

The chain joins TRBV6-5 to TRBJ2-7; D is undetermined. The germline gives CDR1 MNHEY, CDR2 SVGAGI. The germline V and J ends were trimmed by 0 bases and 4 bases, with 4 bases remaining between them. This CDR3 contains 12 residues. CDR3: CASSYSPYEQYF. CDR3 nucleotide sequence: TGTGCCAGCAGTTACTCCCCATACGAGCAGTACTTC.

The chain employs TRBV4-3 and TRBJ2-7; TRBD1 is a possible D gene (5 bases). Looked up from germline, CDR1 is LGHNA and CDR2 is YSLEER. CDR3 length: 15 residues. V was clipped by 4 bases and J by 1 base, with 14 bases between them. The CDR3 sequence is CASSLDTHGSYEQYF. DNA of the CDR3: TGCGCCAGCAGCCTGGACACCCATGGTTCCTACGAGCAGTACTTC.

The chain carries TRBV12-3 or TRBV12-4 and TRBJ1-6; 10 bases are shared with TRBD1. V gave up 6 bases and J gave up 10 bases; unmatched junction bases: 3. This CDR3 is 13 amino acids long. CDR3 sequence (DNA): TGTGCCAGCAGCGGGACAGGGGTATCACCCCTCCACTTT. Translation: CASSGTGVSPLHF.

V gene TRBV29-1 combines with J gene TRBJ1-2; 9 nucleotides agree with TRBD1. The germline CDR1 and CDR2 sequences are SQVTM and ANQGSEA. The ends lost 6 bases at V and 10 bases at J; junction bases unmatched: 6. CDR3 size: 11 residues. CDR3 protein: CSVARDRDYTF. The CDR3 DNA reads TGCAGCGTCGCCCGGGACAGGGACTACACCTTC.

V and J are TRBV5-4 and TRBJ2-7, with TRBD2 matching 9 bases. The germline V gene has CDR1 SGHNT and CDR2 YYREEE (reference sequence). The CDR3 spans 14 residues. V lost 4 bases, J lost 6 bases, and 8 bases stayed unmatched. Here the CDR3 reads CASSLGLASAEQYF. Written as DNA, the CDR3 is TGTGCCAGCAGCCTGGGACTAGCATCGGCCGAGCAGTACTTC.

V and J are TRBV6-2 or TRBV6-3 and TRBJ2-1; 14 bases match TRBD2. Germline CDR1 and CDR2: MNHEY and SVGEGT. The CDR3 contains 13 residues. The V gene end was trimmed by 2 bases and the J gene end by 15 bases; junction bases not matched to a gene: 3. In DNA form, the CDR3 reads TGTGCCAGCAGTTACGGGACTAGCGGGAGCTTGTTCTTC. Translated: CASSYGTSGSLFF.

As DNA, the CDR3 is TGTGCCAGCAGTGGCGGGAGTGCAGATACGCAGTATTTT. It codes for CASSGGSADTQYF. This chain connects TRBV6-2 or TRBV6-3 to TRBJ2-3, with 7 nucleotides matching TRBD2. The CDR3 has 13 residues. CDR1 MNHEY and CDR2 SVGEGT come from the germline V gene. J lost 4 bases, V lost 5 bases, and 3 bases had no gene match.

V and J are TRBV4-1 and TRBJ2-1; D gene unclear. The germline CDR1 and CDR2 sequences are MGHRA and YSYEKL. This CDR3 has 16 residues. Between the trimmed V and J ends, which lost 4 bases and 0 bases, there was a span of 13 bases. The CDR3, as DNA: TGCGCCAGCAGCCCACACCCAGCTAGCTCCTACAATGAGCAGTTCTTC. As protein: CASSPHPASSYNEQFF.

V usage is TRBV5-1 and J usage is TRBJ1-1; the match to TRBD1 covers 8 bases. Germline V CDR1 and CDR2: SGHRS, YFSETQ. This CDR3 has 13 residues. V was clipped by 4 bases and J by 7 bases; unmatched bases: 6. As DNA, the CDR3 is TGCGCCAGCAGCGACCCAGGACAGGGTGAAGCTTTCTTT. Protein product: CASSDPGQGEAFF.

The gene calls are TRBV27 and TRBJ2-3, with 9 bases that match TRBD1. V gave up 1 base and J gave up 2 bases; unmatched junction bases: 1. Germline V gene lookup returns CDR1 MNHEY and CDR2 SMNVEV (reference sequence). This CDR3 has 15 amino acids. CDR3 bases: TGTGCCAGCAGTTTATACAGGGGGCCCACAGATACGCAGTATTTT. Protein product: CASSLYRGPTDTQYF.

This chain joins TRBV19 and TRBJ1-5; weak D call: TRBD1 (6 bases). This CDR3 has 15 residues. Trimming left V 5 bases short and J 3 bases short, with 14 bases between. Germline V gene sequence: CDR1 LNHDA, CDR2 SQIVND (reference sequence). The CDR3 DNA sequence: TGTGCCAGTAGTCGGGACACCCGCCTCAATCAGCCCCAGCATTTT. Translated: CASSRDTRLNQPQHF.

The DNA for the CDR3 is TGTGCCAGTAGCAGGGCTTTGTACACTGAAGCTTTCTTT. The encoded protein is CASSRALYTEAFF. The V and J genes are TRBV19 and TRBJ1-1; perhaps TRBD1 as D (5 bases). The germline V gene encodes CDR1 LNHDA and CDR2 SQIVND (reference sequence). This CDR3 has 13 amino acids. The germline V and J ends were trimmed by 6 bases and 3 bases, with 11 bases remaining between them.

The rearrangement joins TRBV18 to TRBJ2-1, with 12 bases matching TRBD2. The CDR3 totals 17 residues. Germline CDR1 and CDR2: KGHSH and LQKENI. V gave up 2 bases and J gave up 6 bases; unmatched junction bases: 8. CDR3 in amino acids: CASSPGQLAGGFNEQFF. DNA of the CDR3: TGTGCCAGCTCACCAGGCCAGCTAGCGGGAGGGTTCAATGAGCAGTTCTTC.

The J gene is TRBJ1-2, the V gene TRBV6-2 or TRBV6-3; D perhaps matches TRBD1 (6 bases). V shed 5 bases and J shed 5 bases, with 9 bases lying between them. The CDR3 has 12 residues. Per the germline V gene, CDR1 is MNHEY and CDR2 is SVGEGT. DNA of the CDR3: TGTGCCAGCAGTGCCAGGGGATATGGCTACACCTTC. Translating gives CASSARGYGYTF.

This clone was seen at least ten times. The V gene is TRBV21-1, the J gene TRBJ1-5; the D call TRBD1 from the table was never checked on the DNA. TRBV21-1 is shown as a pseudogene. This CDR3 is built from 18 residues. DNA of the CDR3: TGTGCCAGCAGCAACCGGGACAGGAGGGTGGAAAGCAATCAGCCCCAGCATTTT. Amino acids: CASSNRDRRVESNQPQHF.

CDR3 in amino acids: CASSPGQGSSNEQFF. CDR3 bases: TGTGCCAGCTCACCGGGACAGGGGTCGAGCAATGAGCAGTTCTTC. This sequence joins TRBV18 and TRBJ2-1; 10 positions match TRBD1. CDR1 is KGHSH, CDR2 LQKENI, per germline. This CDR3 is built from 15 residues. Germline trimming cut 3 bases from V and 6 bases from J; bases unmatched to any gene: 5.

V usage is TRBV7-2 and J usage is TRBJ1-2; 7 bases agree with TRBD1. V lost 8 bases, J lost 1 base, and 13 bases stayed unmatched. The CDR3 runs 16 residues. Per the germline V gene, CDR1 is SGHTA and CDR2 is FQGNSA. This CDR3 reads CASGLRGLPVNYGYTF. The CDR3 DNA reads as TGTGCCAGCGGTCTAAGGGGGCTACCCGTTAACTATGGCTACACCTTC.

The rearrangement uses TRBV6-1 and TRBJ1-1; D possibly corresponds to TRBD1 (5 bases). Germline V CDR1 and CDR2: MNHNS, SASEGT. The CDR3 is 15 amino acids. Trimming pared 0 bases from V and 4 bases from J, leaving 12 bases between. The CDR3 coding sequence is TGTGCCAGCAGTGAAGCAGGGGTTGGAACCACTGAAGCTTTCTTT. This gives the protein CASSEAGVGTTEAFF.

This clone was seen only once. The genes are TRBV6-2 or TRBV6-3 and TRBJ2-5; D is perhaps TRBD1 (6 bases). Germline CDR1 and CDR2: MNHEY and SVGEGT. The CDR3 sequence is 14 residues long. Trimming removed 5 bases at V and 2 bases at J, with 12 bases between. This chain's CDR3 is CASSRYREQETQYF. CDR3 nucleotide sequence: TGTGCCAGCAGTCGCTACAGGGAGCAAGAGACCCAGTACTTC.

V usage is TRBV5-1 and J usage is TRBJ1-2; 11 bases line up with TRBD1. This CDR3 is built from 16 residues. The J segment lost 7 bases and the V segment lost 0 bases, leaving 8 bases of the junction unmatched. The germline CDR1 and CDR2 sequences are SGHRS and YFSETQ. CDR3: CASSLAGGQGDSGYTF. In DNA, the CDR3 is TGCGCCAGCAGCTTGGCCGGGGGACAGGGGGATTCTGGCTACACCTTC.

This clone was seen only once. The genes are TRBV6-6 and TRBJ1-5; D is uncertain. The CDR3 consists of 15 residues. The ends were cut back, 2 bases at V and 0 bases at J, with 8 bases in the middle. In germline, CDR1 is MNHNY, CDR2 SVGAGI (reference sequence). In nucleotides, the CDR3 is TGTGCCAGCAGTTACATCGCAGATAGCAATCAGCCCCAGCATTTT. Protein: CASSYIADSNQPQHF.